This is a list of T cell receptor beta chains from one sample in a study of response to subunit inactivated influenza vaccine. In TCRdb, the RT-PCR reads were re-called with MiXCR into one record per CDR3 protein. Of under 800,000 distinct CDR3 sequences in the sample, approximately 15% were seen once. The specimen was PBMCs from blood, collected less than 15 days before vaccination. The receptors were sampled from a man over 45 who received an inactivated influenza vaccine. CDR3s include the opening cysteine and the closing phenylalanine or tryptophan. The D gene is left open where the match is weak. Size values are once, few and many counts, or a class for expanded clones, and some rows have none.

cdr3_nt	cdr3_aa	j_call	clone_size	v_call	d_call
TGTGCAAGCAGTACCGGTACTTCACCCCTCCACTTT	CASSTGTSPLHF	TRBJ1-6	-	TRBV28	-
TGTGCCATCAGTGGCGGGGTAGCGAGCACCGGGGAGCTGTTTTTT	CAISGGVASTGELFF	TRBJ2-2	-	TRBV10-3	-
TGTGCCAGCAGGACGGGGACAGCGGGCACTGAAGCTTTCTTT	CASRTGTAGTEAFF	TRBJ1-1	many	TRBV28	TRBD1
TGTGCCAGCAGTGCGGGGACTAGCGGCAATGAGCAGTTCTTC	CASSAGTSGNEQFF	TRBJ2-1	many	TRBV27	TRBD2
TGTGCCAGCAGCCCCACGCCTGGCATCACTGAAGCTTTCTTT	CASSPTPGITEAFF	TRBJ1-1	-	TRBV7-2	-
TGTGCCTGGAGTGTATTTGTCGGGGAGCTGTTTTTT	CAWSVFVGELFF	TRBJ2-2	many	TRBV30	-
TGCGCCAGCAGCCAAGATTCAAGCACAGATACGCAGTATTTT	CASSQDSSTDTQYF	TRBJ2-3	many	TRBV4-3	-
TGTGCCAGCAATTCCCGGGGGGCGGGGGAGACCCAGTACTTC	CASNSRGAGETQYF	TRBJ2-5	-	TRBV28	-
TGTGCCAGCAACTCTCAAGCGGGGGGGCCCTGGGAGCAGTACTTC	CASNSQAGGPWEQYF	TRBJ2-7	-	TRBV7-2	TRBD2
TGCGCCAGCAGGACAGCCCCTAAGGGGCCACCCACCGGGGAGCTGTTTTTT	CASRTAPKGPPTGELFF	TRBJ2-2	few	TRBV4-1	-
TGTGCCAGCAGTTCGTTGACAGATTCCCATGGCTACACCTTC	CASSSLTDSHGYTF	TRBJ1-2	-	TRBV27	-
TGCAGTGCTAGAGATTTGGGGGAGAGAGAGAATGAGCAGTTCTTC	CSARDLGERENEQFF	TRBJ2-1	few	TRBV20-1	-
TGTGCCAGCAGCTTGTGGGGCAATGGCTACAATGAGCAGTTCTTC	CASSLWGNGYNEQFF	TRBJ2-1	-	TRBV5-5	-
TGTGCCAGCAGTTTAACCGGGACTAGCGGGCAAAGGCAATTCTTC	CASSLTGTSGQRQFF	TRBJ2-1	few	TRBV12-3/TRBV12-4	TRBD2
TGTGCCAGCAGTCCTTCCCTATCTAGCGGGGGGGCCAGGAGCACAGATACGCAGTATTTT	CASSPSLSSGGARSTDTQYF	TRBJ2-3	-	TRBV6-2/TRBV6-3	TRBD2
TGTGCCACCAGCAGAGATTGGGCCCCTGCCGAGCAGTACTTC	CATSRDWAPAEQYF	TRBJ2-7	-	TRBV15	-
TGCAGCGTTATCTTTATTAGATACAATGAGCAGTTCTTC	CSVIFIRYNEQFF	TRBJ2-1	many	TRBV29-1	-
TGTGCCTGGAGGGAAGTCTACACCTTC	CAWREVYTF	TRBJ1-2	few	TRBV30	-
TGTGCCAGCAGTGGGGGTCCTGGCGTAGTCGATGAGCAGTTCTTC	CASSGGPGVVDEQFF	TRBJ2-1	many	TRBV5-6	-
TGTGCCAGCAGTGTGGTCAGTACCCTCCACTTT	CASSVVSTLHF	TRBJ1-6	many	TRBV2	-
TGCAGTGCTAGAGATCTACAGGGACTATCTCTTAATTCACCCCTCCACTTT	CSARDLQGLSLNSPLHF	TRBJ1-6	many	TRBV20-1	-
TGTGCCAGTAGTGCCGATACGTACAGAGGTCAGCCCCAGCATTTT	CASSADTYRGQPQHF	TRBJ1-5	few	TRBV19	-
TGCGCCAGCAGCCGAGAACCCGGGCCAACCAACTATGGCTACACCTTC	CASSREPGPTNYGYTF	TRBJ1-2	few	TRBV4-3	-
TGCAGTGCTAGACGACAGGGGAGCCGAGCGGGGGGCGTAGGATTCTTC	CSARRQGSRAGGVGFF	TRBJ2-1	-	TRBV20-1	-
TGTGCCAGCAGTATCCCGGGACAGGGGGTCTACGAGCAGTACTTC	CASSIPGQGVYEQYF	TRBJ2-7	many	TRBV6-2/TRBV6-3	TRBD1
TGTGCCAGCAGCTCGGGGACAGCCGGGTTGCCCCAGCATTTT	CASSSGTAGLPQHF	TRBJ1-5	many	TRBV5-5	TRBD1
TGCAGTGCTAGAGACGCCGGCGGGGAGAGCTCCTATAATTCACCCCTCCACTTT	CSARDAGGESSYNSPLHF	TRBJ1-6	few	TRBV20-1	-
TGCAGTGCTAGGGGCGCGCCTGCGGAGACCCAGTACTTC	CSARGAPAETQYF	TRBJ2-5	-	TRBV20-1	-
TGTGCCAGCAGCGCACAGGGTGTGAACACTGAAGCTTTCTTT	CASSAQGVNTEAFF	TRBJ1-1	many	TRBV11-1	-
TGCAGTGCTAGAGATACCGGGACTAGCGCCATAGCCAAAAACATTCAGTACTTC	CSARDTGTSAIAKNIQYF	TRBJ2-4	few	TRBV20-1	TRBD2
TGTGCCAGCAGCCGGGACAGTGCCTCCTACGAGCAGTACTTC	CASSRDSASYEQYF	TRBJ2-7	few	TRBV11-3	TRBD1
TGTGCCAGCAGCGTCGAGGACAGGGATACAGATACGCAGTATTTT	CASSVEDRDTDTQYF	TRBJ2-3	-	TRBV9	TRBD1
TGTGCCAGCAGTGATGGCCAGGGGGCGTCCTACGAGCAGTACTTC	CASSDGQGASYEQYF	TRBJ2-7	-	TRBV25-1	TRBD1
TGTGCCAGCAGCCAGGACAGAACGGGCTCTGGGGCCAACGTCCTGACTTTC	CASSQDRTGSGANVLTF	TRBJ2-6	once	TRBV3-1	-
TGCGCCAGCAGCGTAGGACTAGCGGGAAGGTACAATGAGCAGTTCTTC	CASSVGLAGRYNEQFF	TRBJ2-1	-	TRBV5-1	TRBD2
TGTGCCAGCAGCCCCGGGACAGCAGAGACCCAGTACTTC	CASSPGTAETQYF	TRBJ2-5	-	TRBV28	TRBD1
TGTACCAGCAGTTTGTGGACTAGCGGGGGATCACACACAGATACGCAGTATTTT	CTSSLWTSGGSHTDTQYF	TRBJ2-3	-	TRBV12-3/TRBV12-4	TRBD2
TGCAGTGCCCCCGGACTAGCGGGCAACACAGATACGCAGTATTTT	CSAPGLAGNTDTQYF	TRBJ2-3	few	TRBV20-1	TRBD2
TGTGCCACCAGTGGGACAAGCAAGGCCTACAATGAGCAGTTCTTC	CATSGTSKAYNEQFF	TRBJ2-1	-	TRBV24-1	-
TGCAGTGCTAGCAGGGGCGTACTCACAGATACGCAGTATTTT	CSASRGVLTDTQYF	TRBJ2-3	-	TRBV20-1	-
TGCGCCAGCAGCCTCGACGGCTACAATGAGCAGTTCTTC	CASSLDGYNEQFF	TRBJ2-1	many	TRBV7-9	-
TGTGCCAGCAGAGGACATAGCAATCAGCCCCAGCATTTT	CASRGHSNQPQHF	TRBJ1-5	few	TRBV6-1	-
TGTGCCAGCAGCCGATGGGGGCACAGGGATTCACCCCTCCACTTT	CASSRWGHRDSPLHF	TRBJ1-6	-	TRBV16	-
TGTGCCAGACCCCGGGACAGGACTCATGGCTACACCTTC	CARPRDRTHGYTF	TRBJ1-2	-	TRBV6-2/TRBV6-3	TRBD1
-	CSVPVLGNQPQHF	TRBJ1-5	-	TRBV20-1	-
TGTGCCAGCAGGGCCGGGACAGGGCCGTATAGCTACACCTTC	CASRAGTGPYSYTF	TRBJ1-2	-	TRBV3-1	TRBD1
TGTGCCAGCAGTACGGAGGGATCCTACGAGCAGTACTTC	CASSTEGSYEQYF	TRBJ2-7	-	TRBV6-1	-
TGTGCCGCACGGGACAGGGGATATGGCTACACCTTC	CAARDRGYGYTF	TRBJ1-2	-	TRBV6-6	TRBD1
TGTGCCAGCAGTCTAACCTGGACAGATACGCAGTATTTT	CASSLTWTDTQYF	TRBJ2-3	many	TRBV27	-
TGTGCCACCAGTGATTTGGGGGTGAGCGGAGATTCCTACAATGAGCAGTTCTTC	CATSDLGVSGDSYNEQFF	TRBJ2-1	few	TRBV24-1	-
TGTGCCAGCTCACCACCGTCCAGGGCGACAGATACGCAGTATTTT	CASSPPSRATDTQYF	TRBJ2-3	few	TRBV18	-